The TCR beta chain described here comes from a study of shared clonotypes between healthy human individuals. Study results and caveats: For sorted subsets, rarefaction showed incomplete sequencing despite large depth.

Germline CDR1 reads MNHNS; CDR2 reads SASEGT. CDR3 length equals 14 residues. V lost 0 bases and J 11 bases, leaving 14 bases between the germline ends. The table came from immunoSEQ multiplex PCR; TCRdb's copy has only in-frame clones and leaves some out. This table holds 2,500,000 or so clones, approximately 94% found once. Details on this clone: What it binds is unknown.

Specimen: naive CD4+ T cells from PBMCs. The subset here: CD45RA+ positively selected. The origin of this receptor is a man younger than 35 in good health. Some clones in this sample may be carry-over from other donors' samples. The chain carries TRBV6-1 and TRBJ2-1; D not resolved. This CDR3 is CASSEAVLVFKQFF. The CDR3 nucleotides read TGTGCCAGCAGTGAAGCGGTTTTGGTATTTAAGCAGTTCTTC.